These 15 T cell receptor beta chains share one sample of origin, sequenced in a study of neoadjuvant nivolumab and ipilimumab in lung cancer. Only in-frame clones appear in the TCRdb table, and some are missing; sequencing was by immunoSEQ multiplex PCR. The sample contains some 50,000 clones, around 89% of which appear only once. The source material was blood, sampled before neoadjuvant nivolumab, alone or with ipilimumab. The origin of the receptors is an adult with non-small cell lung cancer. Some clones in this sample may be carry-over from other donors' samples.

The rearrangement links TRBV12-5 to TRBJ2-5; D is possibly TRBD2 (7 bases). CDR3 length: 14 amino acids. Trimming pared 5 bases from V and 4 bases from J, leaving 14 bases between. Germline lookup yields CDR1 LGHNT and CDR2 FRNRAP. CDR3 nucleotide sequence: TGTGCTAGTGGTCCGAGGGGGGGCAGAGAGACCCAGTACTTC. Encoded protein: CASGPRGGRETQYF. Full variable domain (remainder filled in from reference TRBV12-5 and TRBJ2-5): DARVTQTPRHKVTEMGQEVTMRCQPILGHNTVFWYRQTMMQGLELLAYFRNRAPLDDSGMPKDRFSAEMPDATLATLKIQPSEPRDSAVYFCASGPRGGRETQYFGPGTRLLVL.

The chain has TRBV5-1 and TRBJ2-2; 14 bases are a match to TRBD2. The CDR3 covers 18 residues. Unmatched junction bases numbered 8, after V lost 3 bases and J lost 4 bases. Germline CDR1 and CDR2: SGHRS and YFSETQ. CDR3 region: CASSSRTSGGISTGELFF. CDR3 DNA sequence: TGCGCCAGCAGCTCCCGGACTAGCGGGGGGATCTCCACCGGGGAGCTGTTTTTT.

The chain combines TRBV18 with TRBJ2-1; D is undetermined. CDR3 size: 14 residues. Germline V gene data show CDR1 as KGHSH and CDR2 as LQKENI. Trimming removed 2 bases at V and 2 bases at J, with 7 bases between. The CDR3 nucleotides read TGTGCCAGCTCACCAGTGCAAACCTACAATGAGCAGTTCTTC. It codes for CASSPVQTYNEQFF.

The chain employs TRBV18 and TRBJ2-1, with TRBD2 matching over 12 bases. The CDR3 is 15 residues long. The V and J ends lost 3 bases and 7 bases, in that order; junction bases with no gene match: 4. Germline CDR1 is KGHSH and CDR2 is LQKENI. This CDR3 is CASSPLAGGNNEQFF. In DNA, the CDR3 is TGTGCCAGCTCACCGCTAGCGGGAGGGAATAATGAGCAGTTCTTC.

The V call is TRBV19, the J call TRBJ1-5; 7 nucleotides match TRBD1. Trimming cost V 11 bases and J 6 bases; bases outside gene matches: 10. The germline gives CDR1 LNHDA, CDR2 SQIVND (reference sequence). This CDR3 region has 13 residues. The CDR3 DNA reads TGTGCCGTAGCAACAGGGGTTTCTCAGCCCCAGCATTTT. The encoded protein is CAVATGVSQPQHF.

The V call is TRBV5-1, the J call TRBJ2-7, with 8 bases fitting TRBD2. Germline CDR1 SGHRS, CDR2 YFSETQ. The junction had 11 bases not matched to a gene; V was cut back by 4 bases and J by 2 bases. This CDR3 has 16 residues. This chain's CDR3 is CASSLFGAGGPYEQYF. The CDR3 DNA is TGCGCCAGCAGCCTTTTCGGGGCGGGAGGCCCCTACGAGCAGTACTTC.

This clone was observed a single time. The CDR3 DNA sequence: TGTGCCAGCAGCGTAGCAGCGGGAGGCTACAATGAGCAGTTCTTC. It encodes CASSVAAGGYNEQFF. This chain uses TRBV9 with TRBJ2-1; the match to TRBD2 covers 9 bases. CDR3 length: 15 amino acids. Trimming removed 0 bases from V and 3 bases from J; junction bases left unmatched: 1. CDR1 is SGDLS and CDR2 is YYNGEE in the germline V gene.

The chain links TRBV5-1 to TRBJ1-4; the D is unclear. Per the germline V gene, CDR1 is SGHRS and CDR2 is YFSETQ. Trimming took 4 bases from V and 3 from J, leaving 10 bases between them. This CDR3 is 14 amino acids long. CDR3 loop: CASSVGIPNEKLFF. CDR3 sequence (DNA): TGCGCCAGCAGCGTCGGGATCCCTAATGAAAAACTGTTTTTT.

This chain links TRBV10-3 with TRBJ1-5; no reliable D call. Trimming removed 6 bases at V and 2 bases at J, with 14 bases between. Germline CDR1 is ENHRY and CDR2 is SYGVKD. The CDR3 covers 15 residues. CDR3 sequence reads: CAIRNDNLGNQPQHF. DNA for the CDR3: TGTGCCATCAGGAACGACAATCTTGGCAATCAGCCCCAGCATTTT.

The chain combines TRBV5-5 with TRBJ1-4, with TRBD1 identical over 8 bases. Losses at the gene ends were 1 base for V and 4 bases for J; bases not matched to a gene: 3. Germline assignment: CDR1 SGHKS and CDR2 YYEKEE (reference sequence). The CDR3 sequence is 15 residues long. CDR3 nucleotides: TGTGCCAGCAGCTTGACAGGGGGGAATAATGAAAAACTGTTTTTT. It specifies CASSLTGGNNEKLFF.

The V call is TRBV7-2, the J call TRBJ2-3, with 8 bases lining up with TRBD2. The V segment lost 1 base and the J segment 4 bases; nucleotides outside the gene matches: 4. The CDR3 runs to 15 residues. CDR1 SGHTA and CDR2 FQGNSA come from the germline V gene. The CDR3 bases are TGTGCCAGCAGCTTAGGGGCGGGAGGCGCAGATACGCAGTATTTT. It encodes CASSLGAGGADTQYF.

The chain has TRBV6-8 and TRBJ2-5; D unresolved. Trimming took off 2 bases at V and 0 bases at J, with 10 bases between the two ends. This CDR3 region has 15 residues. Germline loops: CDR1 MNHGY, CDR2 SAAAGT. CDR3 in DNA: TGTGCCAGCAGTTACCCAGACTGGTACCAAGAGACCCAGTACTTC. It yields the protein CASSYPDWYQETQYF.

The chain links TRBV9 to TRBJ2-7; unclear D gene. The V end lost 4 bases, the J end lost 6 bases, and 17 bases lay between the germline ends. The CDR3 loop spans 14 amino acids. Germline assignment: CDR1 SGDLS and CDR2 YYNGEE. DNA of the CDR3: TGTGCCAGCAGCCTAACCCCTACCGGCCCCGAGCAGTACTTC. Its protein is CASSLTPTGPEQYF.

Comments on this clone: The junction departs from germline at one end; a sequencing error may be responsible. V is TRBV30 and J is TRBJ2-7; TRBD1 matches 12 bases. This CDR3 spans 12 amino acids. Germline V gene sequence: CDR1 GTSNPN, CDR2 SVGIG (reference sequence). The CDR3 nucleotides read TGTGCCTGGAGTGTGGGGACAGGGGGCGAAGGCTTC. It specifies CAWSVGTGGEGF.

The rearrangement links TRBV27 to TRBJ1-2; D is undetermined. From germline, CDR1 is MNHEY and CDR2 SMNVEV (reference sequence). The CDR3 is 13 amino acids. The V gene lost 5 bases and the J gene lost 4 bases, with 11 bases spanning the gap. CDR3 sequence (DNA): TGTGCCAGCAGTCCCGGACCCCTCTATGGCTACACCTTC. Translation gives CASSPGPLYGYTF.